The 21 T cell receptor beta chains below were found in one sample sequenced in a study of blood T cell repertoires in COVID-19. TCRdb keeps only in-frame clones here, not all; method: immunoSEQ multiplex PCR. The sample has about 480,000 clones, roughly 90% seen once; the top ten hold 1.5% to 2%. Sequenced input: PBMCs or T cells enriched from blood (not recorded which). The receptors were gathered from a woman aged 35 to 49 who had recovered from COVID-19.

The chain recombines TRBV6-6 with TRBJ2-7; D is uncertain. V was trimmed by 5 bases and J by 4 bases, leaving 9 bases between them. Germline CDR1 is MNHNY and CDR2 is SVGAGI (reference sequence). This CDR3 is built from 12 residues. CDR3 in amino acids: CASSEAQYEQYF. CDR3 in DNA: TGTGCCAGCAGTGAGGCTCAGTACGAGCAGTACTTC.

The gene calls are TRBV9 and TRBJ2-3; D is perhaps TRBD2 (7 bases). Looked up from germline, CDR1 is SGDLS and CDR2 is YYNGEE. The CDR3 extends over 15 amino acids. Trimming took off 4 bases at V and 4 bases at J, with 16 bases between the two ends. The CDR3 DNA reads TGTGCCAGCAGCCGTAGAGGGGGAGGGGCAGATACGCAGTATTTT. Translating it yields CASSRRGGGADTQYF. The variable domain in full, completed from reference TRBV9 and TRBJ2-3, reads DSGVTQTPKHLITATGQRVTLRCSPRSGDLSVYWYQQSLDQGLQFLIQYYNGEERAKGNILERFSAQQFPDLHSELNLSSLELGDSALYFCASSRRGGGADTQYFGPGTRLTVL.

This clone has more than one count but fewer than ten. V is TRBV6-2 or TRBV6-3 and J is TRBJ1-2; D possibly corresponds to TRBD1 (6 bases). Trimming cost V 0 bases and J 3 bases, with 20 bases left between them. The CDR3 has 18 amino acids. Looked up from germline, CDR1 is MNHEY and CDR2 is SVGEGT. The CDR3 loop is CASSYSQGSLPSDYGYTF. The CDR3 nucleotides are TGTGCCAGCAGTTACTCACAGGGATCCCTGCCTTCTGACTATGGCTACACCTTC.

CDR3 bases: TGTGCCACTGGGACAGGGGAACAGCCCCAGCATTTT. Translated: CATGTGEQPQHF. The chain uses TRBV10-3 and TRBJ1-5, with 10 bases aligning to TRBD1. The germline gives CDR1 ENHRY, CDR2 SYGVKD. The CDR3 consists of 12 residues. V shed 10 bases and J 7 bases; nucleotides not matched to a gene: 4.

V and J are TRBV10-1 and TRBJ2-2, with no clear D. Trimming cost V 0 bases and J 7 bases, with 3 bases left between them. The germline V gene encodes CDR1 WNHNN and CDR2 SYGVQD (reference sequence). The CDR3 has 12 residues. CDR3: CASSESLGELFF. In nucleotides, the CDR3 is TGCGCCAGCAGTGAGTCCCTCGGGGAGCTGTTTTTT.

The chain links TRBV20-1 to TRBJ1-1, with no clear D. CDR3 size: 13 residues. The ends were cut back, 3 bases at V and 0 bases at J, with 8 bases in the middle. The germline V gene has CDR1 DFQATT and CDR2 SNEGSKA (reference sequence). The CDR3 sequence is CSASASMNTEAFF. In DNA, the CDR3 is TGCAGTGCTAGTGCCTCTATGAACACTGAAGCTTTCTTT.

This clone came up once. The chain couples TRBV11-2 to TRBJ2-7; D is possibly TRBD1 (6 bases). Between the trimmed V and J ends, which lost 1 base and 3 bases, there was a span of 16 bases. The CDR3 extends over 16 amino acids. Germline assignment: CDR1 SGHAT and CDR2 FQNNGV. The CDR3, as DNA: TGTGCCAGCAGCTTAGGGTGGAACAGGGAATACTACGAGCAGTACTTC. Amino acid sequence: CASSLGWNREYYEQYF.

The chain uses TRBV6-5 and TRBJ1-1; D is undetermined. The CDR3 extends over 15 amino acids. Germline-derived CDR1 and CDR2 are MNHEY and SVGAGI. V shed 0 bases and J shed 2 bases, with 10 bases lying between them. The CDR3 DNA is TGTGCCAGCAGTTACTCTCCCTACTATAACACTGAAGCTTTCTTT. Translating it yields CASSYSPYYNTEAFF.

In DNA form, the CDR3 reads TGTGCCAGCAGTGTAAATATTGGCAGGGGGCTCTCTGGCTACACCTTC. Translation: CASSVNIGRGLSGYTF. The chain links TRBV2 to TRBJ1-2; 8 nucleotides match TRBD1. Per germline, CDR1 SNHLY and CDR2 FYNNEI. V was clipped by 4 bases and J by 7 bases; unmatched bases: 14. This CDR3 contains 16 residues.

The chain combines TRBV7-2 with TRBJ2-7, with D tentatively TRBD1 (7 bases). The CDR3 is 16 residues long. V was shortened by 1 base and J by 0 bases, with 13 bases between the two germline ends. Germline-derived CDR1 and CDR2 are SGHTA and FQGNSA. CDR3 amino acids: CASSLGQGGLSYEQYF. Written as DNA, the CDR3 is TGTGCCAGCAGCTTAGGCCAGGGGGGACTCTCCTACGAGCAGTACTTC.

V and J are TRBV7-9 and TRBJ2-5; 12 bases line up with TRBD2. This CDR3 comprises 19 residues. V lost 1 base and J lost 9; bases outside the gene matches: 18. CDR1 is SEHNR, CDR2 FQNEAQ, per germline (reference sequence). CDR3 coding DNA: TGTGCCAGCAGCTTAGAGACTAGCGGGAGATACTATTCCAAGAGACCCCAGTACTTC. This sequence encodes CASSLETSGRYYSKRPQYF.

For this clone: Other DNA sequences within the sample encode an identical CDR3. This chain links TRBV12-3 or TRBV12-4 with TRBJ2-3, with D maybe TRBD2 (5 bases). V was pared by 5 bases and J by 4 bases, with 10 bases between. The CDR3 is made up of 13 amino acids. This CDR3 is CASSRTGADTQYF. DNA for the CDR3: TGTGCCAGCAGTCGGACCGGGGCAGATACGCAGTATTTT.

The CDR3 DNA reads as TGTGCCAGCAGTTACTTGGACAGGAAAGGGGCTGGCTACACCTTC. This translates into CASSYLDRKGAGYTF. The genes are TRBV6-5 and TRBJ1-2; 7 positions match TRBD1. J gave up 7 bases and V 1 base, and 9 bases lay outside the gene matches. The CDR3 sequence is 15 residues long. Germline values: CDR1 MNHEY, CDR2 SVGAGI.

The chain has TRBV18 and TRBJ1-2, with 9 positions matching TRBD1. This CDR3 comprises 16 residues. Trimming at V came to 5 bases and at J to 2 bases, leaving 9 bases not matched to a gene. Germline assignment: CDR1 KGHSH and CDR2 LQKENI. In DNA, the CDR3 is TGTGCCAGCTCAAGGGACCAGACAGGGGGGAACTATGGCTACACCTTC. Translating it yields CASSRDQTGGNYGYTF.

The CDR3 DNA sequence: TGTGCCAGCAGCCATAGGGGCACTGAAGCTTTCTTT. Translated: CASSHRGTEAFF. The rearrangement uses TRBV12-3 or TRBV12-4 and TRBJ1-1, with D possibly matching TRBD1 (5 bases). V dropped 6 bases and J dropped 4 bases, with 9 bases sitting between them. The CDR3 is 12 amino acids.

The V gene is TRBV29-1, the J gene TRBJ2-2; TRBD2 aligns across 9 bases. There are 14 residues in the CDR3. V trimming: 7 bases; J trimming: 5 bases; junction bases outside the gene matches: 8. The germline V gene encodes CDR1 SQVTM and CDR2 ANQGSEA. The CDR3 is CSGGSGSGTGELFF. The CDR3 DNA reads TGCAGCGGGGGTAGCGGGAGTGGAACCGGGGAGCTGTTTTTT.

The CDR3 loop is CASSVGTSSYEQYF. As DNA, the CDR3 is TGCGCCAGCAGCGTCGGGACTAGCAGCTACGAGCAGTACTTC. The rearrangement uses TRBV4-1 and TRBJ2-7; TRBD2 matches at 9 bases. V lost 5 bases to trimming and J lost 3 bases; unmatched junction nucleotides: 5. The CDR3 runs to 14 residues. Germline CDR1 is MGHRA and CDR2 is YSYEKL.

V and J are TRBV4-2 and TRBJ1-2; possible D gene TRBD1, 6 bases. This CDR3 is 14 amino acids long. Trimming removed 2 bases at V and 4 bases at J, with 11 bases between. CDR1 LGHNA and CDR2 YNFKEQ come from the germline V gene. The CDR3 bases are TGTGCCAGCAGCCAAAACCGGGACACCTATGGCTACACCTTC. This gives the protein CASSQNRDTYGYTF.

The gene calls are TRBV7-9 and TRBJ1-1; D not certain. Trimming removed 5 bases at V and 0 bases at J, with 10 bases between. The CDR3 covers 14 residues. CDR1 SEHNR and CDR2 FQNEAQ come from the germline V gene (reference sequence). The CDR3 here is CASSPSVLNTEAFF. The CDR3 DNA sequence: TGTGCCAGCAGCCCGAGTGTCTTGAACACTGAAGCTTTCTTT.

The chain links TRBV5-1 to TRBJ1-1; D might be TRBD1 (5 bases). This CDR3 has 14 residues. Germline V CDR1 and CDR2: SGHRS, YFSETQ. V was cut by 2 bases and J by 3 bases, with 11 bases left in between. As DNA, the CDR3 is TGCGCCAGCAGCTTTGGGGGAGGGGACACTGAAGCTTTCTTT. This sequence encodes CASSFGGGDTEAFF.

The chain links TRBV5-1 to TRBJ1-4, with D uncertain. This CDR3 comprises 13 residues. Per the germline V gene, CDR1 is SGHRS and CDR2 is YFSETQ. With 0 bases removed from V and 6 bases from J, the gap between germline ends came to 6 bases. CDR3 in DNA: TGCGCCAGCAGCTTGGGTTTATATGAAAAACTGTTTTTT. Residues: CASSLGLYEKLFF.